The TCR beta chain under discussion was sequenced for a study of blood T cells in healthy people across ages. The study, taken as a whole, reports: Diversity of TCR beta per million T cells declined in a roughly linear way with age.

Germline lookup yields CDR1 LNHNV and CDR2 YYDKDF (reference sequence). CDR3 size: 16 residues. The V end was cut by 5 bases, the J end by 2 bases, with 16 bases between. Then a second PCR, running about 6 to 11 cycles, was carried out with a sample-barcoded 5' primer and a J-beta primer mix. TCRdb processed the 5' RACE reads anew with MiXCR; each CDR3 protein has one entry. The repertoire holds about 1,500,000 distinct CDR3 sequences, with roughly 27% as singletons. This clonotype was seen more than once but under ten times. Antigen unknown. This rearrangement joins TRBV15 to TRBJ1-5; the D is unclear. Sequenced input: blood. This clonotype originated in a woman in her twenties or thirties in good health. CDR3 DNA: TGTGCCACCAGCCTCGGGCGGGGAAGGGGCAATCAGCCCCAGCATTTT. Protein product: CATSLGRGRGNQPQHF.